This TCR beta chain is from a study of blood T cell repertoires in COVID-19. Study as a whole: From the United States, Italy and Spain came samples of acute and convalescent COVID-19. T cells, B-cell-depleted T cells, or PBMCs provided the cDNA or gDNA that served as material.

As handled by the study authors: Amplification of reference gene primers was used by the study to estimate nucleated cell counts. The assay was immunoSEQ multiplex PCR, and TCRdb's table has in-frame clones only and misses some. D and trimming come from the DNA, and the V and J calls and clone size come from that table. Of roughly 220,000 clones listed, around four fifths are singletons. Germline V gene data show CDR1 as SGHVS and CDR2 as FQNEAQ. Germline trimming cut 4 bases from V and 0 bases from J; bases unmatched to any gene: 15. The CDR3 is made up of 19 amino acids. The chain carries TRBV7-8 and TRBJ2-3, with TRBD2 matching over 8 bases. The receptor's source is a woman aged 55-70 years who had recovered from COVID-19. The sample comprised peripheral blood. CDR3 in DNA: TGTGCCAGCAGCTCCCCCCTGGGGGTGACTAGCGTGAGCACAGATACGCAGTATTTT. Amino acids: CASSSPLGVTSVSTDTQYF.